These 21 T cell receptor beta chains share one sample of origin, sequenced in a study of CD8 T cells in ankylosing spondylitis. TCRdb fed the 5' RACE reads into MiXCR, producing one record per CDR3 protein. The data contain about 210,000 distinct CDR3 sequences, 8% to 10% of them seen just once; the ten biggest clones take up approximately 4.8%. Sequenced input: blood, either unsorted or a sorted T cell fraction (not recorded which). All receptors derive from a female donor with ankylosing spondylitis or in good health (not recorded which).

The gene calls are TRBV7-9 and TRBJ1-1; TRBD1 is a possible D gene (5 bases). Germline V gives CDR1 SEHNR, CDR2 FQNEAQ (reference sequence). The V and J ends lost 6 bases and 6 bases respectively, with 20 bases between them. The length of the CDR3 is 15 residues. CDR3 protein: CASSYRRPGTSEAFF. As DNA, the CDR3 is TGTGCCAGCAGTTACCGTAGGCCAGGGACCTCTGAAGCTTTCTTT.

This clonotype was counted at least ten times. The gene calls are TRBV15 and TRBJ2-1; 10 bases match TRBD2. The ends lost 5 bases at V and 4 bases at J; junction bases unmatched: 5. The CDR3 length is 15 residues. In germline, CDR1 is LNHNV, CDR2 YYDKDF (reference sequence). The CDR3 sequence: CATSPRTSGYNEQFF. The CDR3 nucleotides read TGTGCCACCAGCCCAAGGACTAGCGGATACAATGAGCAGTTCTTC. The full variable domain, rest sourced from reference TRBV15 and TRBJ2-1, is DAMVIQNPRYQVTQFGKPVTLSCSQTLNHNVMYWYQQKSSQAPKLLFHYYDKDFNNEADTPDNFQSRRPNTSFCFLDIRSPGLGDTAMYLCATSPRTSGYNEQFFGPGTRLTVL.

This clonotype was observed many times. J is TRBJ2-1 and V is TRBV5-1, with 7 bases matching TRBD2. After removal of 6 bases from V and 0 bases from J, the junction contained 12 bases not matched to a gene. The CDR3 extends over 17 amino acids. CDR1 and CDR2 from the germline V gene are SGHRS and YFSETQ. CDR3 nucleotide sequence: TGCGCCAGCACCTCTCTAGCGGCCCCGGGCTCCTACAATGAGCAGTTCTTC. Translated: CASTSLAAPGSYNEQFF. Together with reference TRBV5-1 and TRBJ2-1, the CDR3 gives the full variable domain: KAGVTQTPRYLIKTRGQQVTLSCSPISGHRSVSWYQQTPGQGLQFLFEYFSETQRNKGNFPGRFSGRQFSNSRSEMNVSTLELGDSALYLCASTSLAAPGSYNEQFFGPGTRLTVL.

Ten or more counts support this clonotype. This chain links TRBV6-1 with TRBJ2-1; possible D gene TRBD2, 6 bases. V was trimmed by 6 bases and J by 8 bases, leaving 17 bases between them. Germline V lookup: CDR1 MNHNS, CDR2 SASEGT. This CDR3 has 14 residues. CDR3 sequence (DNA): TGTGCCAGCAGGCTGTTGACTAGTGGCGATGAGCAGTTCTTC. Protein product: CASRLLTSGDEQFF.

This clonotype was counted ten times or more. CDR3 DNA sequence: TGTGCCAGCAGCTCGAGGGGTGGTCAGCCCCAGCATTTT. It codes for CASSSRGGQPQHF. This chain joins TRBV5-6 and TRBJ1-5; possibly TRBD1 for D (5 bases). Germline loops: CDR1 SGHDT, CDR2 YYEEEE. Trimming took 3 bases from V and 6 from J, leaving 10 bases between them. This CDR3 contains 13 residues.

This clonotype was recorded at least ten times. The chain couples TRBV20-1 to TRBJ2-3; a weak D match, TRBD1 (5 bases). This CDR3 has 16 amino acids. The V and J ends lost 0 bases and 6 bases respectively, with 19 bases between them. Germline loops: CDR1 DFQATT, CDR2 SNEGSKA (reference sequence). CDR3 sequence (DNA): TGCAGTGCTAGAGATCAGGGCGGAAGCGCTTGGGATACGCAGTATTTT. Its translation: CSARDQGGSAWDTQYF.

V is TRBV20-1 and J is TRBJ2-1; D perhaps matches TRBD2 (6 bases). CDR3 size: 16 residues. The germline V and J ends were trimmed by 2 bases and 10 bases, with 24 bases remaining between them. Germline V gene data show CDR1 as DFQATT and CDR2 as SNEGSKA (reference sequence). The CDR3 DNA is TGCAGTGCTAGAAGGGGTAGCGGATCGGGAGTGGGGGAGCAGTTCTTC. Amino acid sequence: CSARRGSGSGVGEQFF.

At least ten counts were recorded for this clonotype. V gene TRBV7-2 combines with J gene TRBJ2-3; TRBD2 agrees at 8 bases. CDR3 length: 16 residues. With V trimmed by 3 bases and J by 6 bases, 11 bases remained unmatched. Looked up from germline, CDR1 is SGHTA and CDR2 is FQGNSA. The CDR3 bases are TGTGCCAGCAGCTTTCTGTCCAGCGGGAGATCGGATACGCAGTATTTT. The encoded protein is CASSFLSSGRSDTQYF.

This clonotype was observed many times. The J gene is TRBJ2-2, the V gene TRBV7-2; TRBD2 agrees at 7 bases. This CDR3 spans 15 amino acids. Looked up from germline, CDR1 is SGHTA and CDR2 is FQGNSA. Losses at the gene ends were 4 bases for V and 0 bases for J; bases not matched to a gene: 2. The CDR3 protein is CASSSSGANTGELFF. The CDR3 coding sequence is TGTGCCAGCAGCTCTAGCGGCGCGAACACCGGGGAGCTGTTTTTT.

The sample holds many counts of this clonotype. As DNA, the CDR3 is TGCAGCGTTCCCGGACGGGGAACCTACGAGCAGTACTTC. Its protein product is CSVPGRGTYEQYF. The chain uses TRBV29-1 and TRBJ2-7, with D possibly matching TRBD2 (5 bases). The CDR3 is 13 amino acids. Germline V gene data show CDR1 as SQVTM and CDR2 as ANQGSEA. The V end lost 5 bases, the J end lost 2 bases, and 13 bases lay between the germline ends.

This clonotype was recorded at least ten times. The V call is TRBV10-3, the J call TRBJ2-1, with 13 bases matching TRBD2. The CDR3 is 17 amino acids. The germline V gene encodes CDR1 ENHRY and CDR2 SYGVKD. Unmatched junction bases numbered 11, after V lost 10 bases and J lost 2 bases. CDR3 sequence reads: CATRTSGRRSAYNEQFF. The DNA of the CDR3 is TGTGCCACCAGGACTAGCGGGAGACGATCCGCCTACAATGAGCAGTTCTTC.

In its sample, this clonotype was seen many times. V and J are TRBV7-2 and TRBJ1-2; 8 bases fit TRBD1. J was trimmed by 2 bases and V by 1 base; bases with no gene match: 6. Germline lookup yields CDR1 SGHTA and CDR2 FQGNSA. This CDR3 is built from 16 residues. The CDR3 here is CASSLDPAGGNYGYTF. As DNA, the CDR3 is TGTGCCAGCAGCTTAGATCCGGCAGGGGGCAACTATGGCTACACCTTC.

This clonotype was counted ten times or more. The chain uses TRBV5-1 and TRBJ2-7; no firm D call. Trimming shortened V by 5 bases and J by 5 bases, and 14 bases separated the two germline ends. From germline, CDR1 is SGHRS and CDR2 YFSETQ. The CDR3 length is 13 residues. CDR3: CASSSSGMNEQYF. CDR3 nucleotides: TGCGCCAGCAGTTCGTCGGGCATGAACGAGCAGTACTTC.

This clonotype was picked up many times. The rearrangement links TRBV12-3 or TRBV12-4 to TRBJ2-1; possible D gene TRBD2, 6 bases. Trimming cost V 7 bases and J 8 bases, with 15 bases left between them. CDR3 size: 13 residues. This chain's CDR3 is CASTTGEWDEQFF. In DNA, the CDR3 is TGTGCCAGCACTACGGGAGAATGGGATGAGCAGTTCTTC.

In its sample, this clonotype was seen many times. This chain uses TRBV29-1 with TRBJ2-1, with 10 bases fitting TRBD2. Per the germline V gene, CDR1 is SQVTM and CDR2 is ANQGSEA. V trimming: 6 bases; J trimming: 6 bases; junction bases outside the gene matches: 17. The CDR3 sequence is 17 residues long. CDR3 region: CSVRARSGRAPSNEQFF. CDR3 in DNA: TGCAGCGTACGGGCTCGGAGCGGGAGGGCCCCAAGCAATGAGCAGTTCTTC.

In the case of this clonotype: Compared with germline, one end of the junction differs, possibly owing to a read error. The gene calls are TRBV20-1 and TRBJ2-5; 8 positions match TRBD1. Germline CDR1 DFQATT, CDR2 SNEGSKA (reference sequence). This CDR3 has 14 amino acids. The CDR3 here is CSARRGRSWEIQYF. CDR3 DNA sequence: TGCAGTGCCCGCAGGGGGCGCTCGTGGGAGATCCAGTACTTC.

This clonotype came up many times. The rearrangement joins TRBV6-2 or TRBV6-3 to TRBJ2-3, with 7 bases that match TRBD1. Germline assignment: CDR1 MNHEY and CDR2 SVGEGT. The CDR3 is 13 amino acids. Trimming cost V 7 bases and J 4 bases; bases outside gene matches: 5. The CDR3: CASKETGSDTQYF. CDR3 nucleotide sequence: TGTGCCAGCAAGGAGACAGGGTCAGATACGCAGTATTTT.

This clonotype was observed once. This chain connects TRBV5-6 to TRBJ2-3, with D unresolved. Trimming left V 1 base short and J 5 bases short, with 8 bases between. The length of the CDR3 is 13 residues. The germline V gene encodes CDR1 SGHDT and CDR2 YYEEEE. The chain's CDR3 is CASSLRVGDTQYF. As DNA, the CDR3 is TGTGCCAGCAGCTTGAGGGTGGGAGATACGCAGTATTTT.

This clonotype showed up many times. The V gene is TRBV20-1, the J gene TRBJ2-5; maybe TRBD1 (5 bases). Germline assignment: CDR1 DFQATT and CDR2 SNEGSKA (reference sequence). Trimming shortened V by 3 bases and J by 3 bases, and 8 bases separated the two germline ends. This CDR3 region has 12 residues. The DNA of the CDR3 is TGCAGTGCTAGGGACACCAAAGAGACCCAGTACTTC. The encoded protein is CSARDTKETQYF.

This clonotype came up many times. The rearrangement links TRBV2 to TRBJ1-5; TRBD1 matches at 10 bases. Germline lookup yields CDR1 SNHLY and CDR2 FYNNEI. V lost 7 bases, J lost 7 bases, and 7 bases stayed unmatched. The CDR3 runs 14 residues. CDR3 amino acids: CASTPDRGDQPQHF. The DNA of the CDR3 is TGTGCCAGCACCCCGGACAGGGGGGACCAGCCCCAGCATTTT.

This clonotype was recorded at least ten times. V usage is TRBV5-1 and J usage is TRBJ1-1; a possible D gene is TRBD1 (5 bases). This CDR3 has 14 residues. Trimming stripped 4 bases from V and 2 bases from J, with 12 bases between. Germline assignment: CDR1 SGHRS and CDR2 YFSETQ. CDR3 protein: CASSPGAGNTEAFF. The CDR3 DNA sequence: TGCGCCAGCAGCCCTGGGGCGGGAAACACTGAAGCTTTCTTT.